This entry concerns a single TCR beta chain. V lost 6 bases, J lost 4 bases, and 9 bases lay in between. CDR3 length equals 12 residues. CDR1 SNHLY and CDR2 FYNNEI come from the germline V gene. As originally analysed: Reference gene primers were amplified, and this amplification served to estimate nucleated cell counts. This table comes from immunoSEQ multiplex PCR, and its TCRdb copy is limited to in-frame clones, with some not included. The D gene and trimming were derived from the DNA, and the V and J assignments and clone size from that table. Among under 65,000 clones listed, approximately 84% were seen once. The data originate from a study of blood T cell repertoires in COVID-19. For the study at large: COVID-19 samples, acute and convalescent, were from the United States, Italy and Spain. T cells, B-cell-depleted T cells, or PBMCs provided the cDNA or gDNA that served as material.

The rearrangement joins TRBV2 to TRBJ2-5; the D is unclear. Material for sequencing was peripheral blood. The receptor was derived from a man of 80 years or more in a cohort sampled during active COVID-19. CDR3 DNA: TGTGCCAGCAGAGAGGTCGGAGAGACCCAGTACTTC. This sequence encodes CASREVGETQYF. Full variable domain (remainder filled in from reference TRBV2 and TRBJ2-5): EPEVTQTPSHQVTQMGQEVILRCVPISNHLYFYWYRQILGQKVEFLVSFYNNEISEKSEIFDDQFSVERPDGSNFTLKIRSTKLEDSAMYFCASREVGETQYFGPGTRLLVL.